The 3 T cell receptor beta chains below all came from one sample that was sequenced in a study of blood T cell repertoires in COVID-19. The protocol was immunoSEQ multiplex PCR, while the TCRdb copy is restricted to in-frame clones and leaves out a portion. Among about 120,000 clones listed, just under 85% were seen once. The sequenced sample consisted of peripheral blood. The receptors come from a man between 65 and 85 years old with active or convalescent COVID-19.

This clone was detected ten times or more. This sequence joins TRBV9 and TRBJ2-1; 11 bases map to TRBD2. The CDR3 covers 16 residues. Germline CDR1 SGDLS, CDR2 YYNGEE. V trimming: 3 bases; J trimming: 2 bases; junction bases outside the gene matches: 4. CDR3 region: CASSEILAGAYNEQFF. The CDR3 region has the DNA TGTGCCAGCAGCGAAATACTAGCGGGAGCCTACAATGAGCAGTTCTTC. Filled out from reference TRBV9 and TRBJ2-1, the complete variable domain reads DSGVTQTPKHLITATGQRVTLRCSPRSGDLSVYWYQQSLDQGLQFLIQYYNGEERAKGNILERFSAQQFPDLHSELNLSSLELGDSALYFCASSEILAGAYNEQFFGPGTRLTVL.

The rearrangement links TRBV6-2 or TRBV6-3 to TRBJ2-7; the D gene is possibly TRBD2 (6 bases). The CDR3 sequence is 18 residues long. CDR1 is MNHEY and CDR2 is SVGEGT in the germline V gene. V shed 1 base and J shed 1 base, with 20 bases lying between them. CDR3 nucleotide sequence: TGTGCCAGCAGTTACTATTACTACTTAACGGGAGTATCCTACGAGCAGTACTTC. Its protein is CASSYYYYLTGVSYEQYF.

The chain carries TRBV27 and TRBJ2-5; D perhaps matches TRBD1 (7 bases). The CDR3 contains 15 residues. CDR1 and CDR2 from the germline V gene are MNHEY and SMNVEV (reference sequence). With 5 bases removed from V and 3 bases from J, the gap between germline ends came to 16 bases. The CDR3 region is CASSRTGGQKETQYF. CDR3 nucleotide sequence: TGTGCCAGCAGTCGGACAGGAGGGCAAAAAGAGACCCAGTACTTC.